This TCR beta chain comes out of a study of T-cell memory formation after mild COVID-19. This CDR3 contains 14 residues. The V gene end was trimmed by 0 bases and the J gene end by 10 bases; junction bases not matched to a gene: 4. CDR1 and CDR2 (germline): SGDLS, YYNGEE. cDNA libraries for TCR alpha and TCR beta, carrying sample barcodes and UMIs, came from 5'RACE with constant-segment primers. MiXCR, run by TCRdb on the 5' RACE reads, gives a single entry per CDR3 protein. The table has 150,000 or so distinct CDR3 sequences, about 28% seen once. V gene TRBV9 combines with J gene TRBJ1-6; 7 bases agree with TRBD1. The origin of this receptor is an adult woman who had mild COVID-19 (a few samples of this study predate the infection). Cell type and time point are not known. The sequencing input was PBMCs or a T cell subset sorted from them (not recorded which). The CDR3 loop reads CASSVATGNSPLHF. DNA for the CDR3: TGTGCCAGCAGCGTAGCGACAGGGAACTCACCCCTCCACTTT. Complete variable domain (other parts from reference TRBV9 and TRBJ1-6): DSGVTQTPKHLITATGQRVTLRCSPRSGDLSVYWYQQSLDQGLQFLIQYYNGEERAKGNILERFSAQQFPDLHSELNLSSLELGDSALYFCASSVATGNSPLHFGNGTRLTVT.